This passage covers 26 T cell receptor beta chains from one sample sequenced in a study of cytomegalovirus exposure and HLA in healthy donors. Primers for the PCR totalled 60 Vbeta and 13 Jbeta. Assay used: immunoSEQ multiplex PCR; TCRdb lists only in-frame clones, some missing. There are some 100,000 clones in the sample; around three quarters occur only once, and 4% lies in the top ten. The sequenced material came from PBMCs. The source is a woman aged 50 to 65 in good health and CMV-seropositive.

There are a few counts of this clone. The chain joins TRBV4-1 to TRBJ2-1; 9 bases fit TRBD2. CDR3 length: 15 residues. Germline trimming cut 4 bases from V and 7 bases from J; bases unmatched to any gene: 8. CDR1 MGHRA and CDR2 YSYEKL come from the germline V gene. DNA for the CDR3: TGCGCCAGCAGCCCCCCGGGACTAGCACCGAATGAGCAGTTCTTC. Its translation: CASSPPGLAPNEQFF.

The chain joins TRBV15 to TRBJ2-6; D gene ambiguous. The CDR3 has 14 amino acids. V was clipped by 3 bases and J by 2 bases, with 5 bases between them. Germline-derived CDR1 and CDR2 are LNHNV and YYDKDF (reference sequence). In DNA, the CDR3 is TGTGCCACCAGCAGCCGTACTGGGGCCAACGTCCTGACTTTC. It is translated as CATSSRTGANVLTF.

The chain employs TRBV30 and TRBJ1-6, with D hard to call. The CDR3 spans 15 residues. The V end lost 3 bases, the J end lost 0 bases, and 9 bases lay between the germline ends. The germline gives CDR1 GTSNPN, CDR2 SVGIG (reference sequence). CDR3 DNA: TGTGCCTGGAGCCGAGGGAGCTCCTATAATTCACCCCTCCACTTT. This encodes CAWSRGSSYNSPLHF.

This sequence joins TRBV7-9 and TRBJ1-5, with D possibly matching TRBD1 (6 bases). This CDR3 spans 14 amino acids. Germline CDR1 and CDR2: SEHNR and FQNEAQ (reference sequence). The ends were cut back, 10 bases at V and 4 bases at J, with 17 bases in the middle. The CDR3 DNA sequence: TGTGCCATCTCCGGGGGGGGGCCTAATCAGCCCCAGCATTTT. The encoded protein is CAISGGGPNQPQHF. Full variable domain (rest looked up from reference TRBV7-9 and TRBJ1-5): DTGVSQNPRHKITKRGQNVTFRCDPISEHNRLYWYRQTLGQGPEFLTYFQNEAQLEKSRLLSDRFSAERPKGSFSTLEIQRTEQGDSAMYLCAISGGGPNQPQHFGDGTRLSIL.

V and J are TRBV30 and TRBJ1-4; 9 bases match TRBD1. Trimming took 7 bases from V and 8 from J; bases not matched to a gene: 5. The CDR3 runs 12 residues. In germline, CDR1 is GTSNPN, CDR2 SVGIG (reference sequence). This chain's CDR3 is CAFPGQGEKLFF. The CDR3 region has the DNA TGTGCCTTCCCGGGACAGGGCGAAAAACTGTTTTTT.

The chain combines TRBV18 with TRBJ2-1; weak D call: TRBD1 (5 bases). Germline CDR1 reads KGHSH; CDR2 reads LQKENI. The CDR3 loop spans 15 amino acids. Trimming removed 0 bases from V and 6 bases from J, with 12 bases in between. The CDR3 spells CASSPPTTGINEQFF. CDR3 DNA sequence: TGTGCCAGCTCACCACCCACTACAGGAATCAATGAGCAGTTCTTC.

The CDR3, as DNA: TGTGCCAGCAGCTCCACCGGGACAGAATATCAGCCCCAGCATTTT. Its protein is CASSSTGTEYQPQHF. The chain links TRBV7-2 to TRBJ1-5; 7 nucleotides agree with TRBD1. Trimming cost V 4 bases and J 5 bases; bases outside gene matches: 8. This CDR3 has 15 amino acids. Germline V lookup: CDR1 SGHTA, CDR2 FQGNSA.

The V call is TRBV25-1, the J call TRBJ1-5; TRBD1 matches 8 bases. Germline CDR1 MGHDK, CDR2 SYGVNS. With 5 bases clipped from V and 7 bases from J, the junction kept 4 bases outside the gene matches. The CDR3 extends over 13 amino acids. This chain's CDR3 is CASSLGQAQPQHF. In DNA form, the CDR3 reads TGTGCCAGCAGTTTGGGACAGGCCCAGCCCCAGCATTTT.

This clone was observed once. The rearrangement joins TRBV11-3 to TRBJ1-1; D uncertain. The CDR3 runs 19 residues. CDR1 SGHNT and CDR2 YENEEA come from the germline V gene. The V gene lost 5 bases and the J gene lost 2 bases, with 27 bases spanning the gap. The CDR3 sequence: CASSPGRGRVPLSNTEAFF. In DNA, the CDR3 is TGTGCCAGCAGCCCCGGGAGAGGGCGCGTCCCACTATCCAACACTGAAGCTTTCTTT.

The chain combines TRBV6-5 with TRBJ1-2; 7 bases line up with TRBD1. Germline V CDR1 and CDR2: MNHEY, SVGAGI. The CDR3 extends over 14 amino acids. Trimming at V came to 7 bases and at J to 5 bases, leaving 10 bases not matched to a gene. The CDR3 region is CASKISGGRYGYTF. The CDR3 bases are TGTGCCAGCAAAATATCAGGGGGAAGATATGGCTACACCTTC.

This clone showed up just a few times. V usage is TRBV4-2 and J usage is TRBJ2-2; 7 nucleotides align to TRBD1. The junction had 2 bases not matched to a gene; V was cut back by 6 bases and J by 4 bases. The CDR3 spans 13 residues. Per the germline V gene, CDR1 is LGHNA and CDR2 is YNFKEQ. CDR3 amino acids: CASRGTVTGELFF. In DNA form, the CDR3 reads TGTGCCAGCAGGGGGACAGTCACCGGGGAGCTGTTTTTT.

This clone was recorded only once. The rearrangement links TRBV6-1 to TRBJ1-2; D is unresolved. Trimming cost V 7 bases and J 8 bases, with 11 bases left between them. CDR1 is MNHNS, CDR2 SASEGT, per germline. The CDR3 totals 11 residues. The CDR3 bases are TGTGCCAGCACCAGGTTAGGCGGCTACACCTTC. Residues: CASTRLGGYTF.

This clone showed up just once. The rearrangement links TRBV19 to TRBJ1-5, with no clear D. This CDR3 has 15 amino acids. Trimming took off 4 bases at V and 1 base at J, with 11 bases between the two ends. Germline V gene sequence: CDR1 LNHDA, CDR2 SQIVND (reference sequence). The CDR3 protein is CASSTSARSNQPQHF. The CDR3 nucleotides read TGTGCCAGTAGTACGTCGGCGAGGAGCAATCAGCCCCAGCATTTT.

The chain joins TRBV7-9 to TRBJ1-5, with TRBD1 matching 7 bases. Germline values: CDR1 SEHNR, CDR2 FQNEAQ (reference sequence). J was trimmed by 4 bases and V by 0 bases; bases with no gene match: 6. The length of the CDR3 is 16 residues. The chain's CDR3 is CASSLARTGRNQPQHF. DNA of the CDR3: TGTGCCAGCAGCTTAGCTCGGACAGGCCGAAATCAGCCCCAGCATTTT.

This clone was detected only a few times. The chain links TRBV4-1 to TRBJ2-7; 7 bases are a match to TRBD1. V was pared by 4 bases and J by 1 base, with 7 bases of the junction left unmatched. The CDR3 runs to 15 residues. Germline loops: CDR1 MGHRA, CDR2 YSYEKL. The chain's CDR3 is CASSPLRTGSYEQYF. CDR3 bases: TGCGCCAGCAGCCCCCTGCGGACAGGTTCCTACGAGCAGTACTTC.

The V call is TRBV29-1, the J call TRBJ2-3; 8 positions agree with TRBD2. Germline V CDR1 and CDR2: SQVTM, ANQGSEA. V was clipped by 5 bases and J by 1 base; unmatched bases: 8. This CDR3 region has 15 residues. CDR3 in amino acids: CSVLPTGGGTDTQYF. The CDR3 region has the DNA TGCAGCGTTCTACCCACGGGAGGGGGCACAGATACGCAGTATTTT.

This clone showed up just a few times. J is TRBJ1-1 and V is TRBV6-6; D is uncertain. Germline values: CDR1 MNHNY, CDR2 SVGAGI (reference sequence). Trimming stripped 0 bases from V and 3 bases from J, with 8 bases between. The CDR3 totals 14 residues. CDR3 sequence: CASSYSEGDTEAFF. CDR3 DNA sequence: TGTGCCAGCAGTTACTCGGAGGGTGACACTGAAGCTTTCTTT.

V usage is TRBV4-1 and J usage is TRBJ1-1; D is unresolved. The CDR3 extends over 15 amino acids. Germline V gene sequence: CDR1 MGHRA, CDR2 YSYEKL. V was cut by 4 bases and J by 4 bases, with 16 bases left in between. Here the CDR3 reads CASSPPGSLSTEAFF. CDR3 in DNA: TGCGCCAGCAGCCCCCCGGGATCTCTGAGCACTGAAGCTTTCTTT.

The chain has TRBV5-1 and TRBJ2-3, with D tentatively TRBD1 (6 bases). The CDR3 spans 15 residues. Germline V lookup: CDR1 SGHRS, CDR2 YFSETQ. V was clipped by 5 bases and J by 0 bases, with 13 bases between them. CDR3 coding DNA: TGCGCCAGCAGTTCCCCGGGACAAAGCACAGATACGCAGTATTTT. It encodes CASSSPGQSTDTQYF.

This clone was picked up a small number of times. The rearrangement joins TRBV7-2 to TRBJ2-5, with 8 bases aligning to TRBD2. The CDR3 length is 15 residues. Germline CDR1 is SGHTA and CDR2 is FQGNSA. With V trimmed by 3 bases and J by 0 bases, 3 bases remained unmatched. The chain's CDR3 is CASSFTGGHQETQYF. The CDR3 DNA sequence: TGTGCCAGCAGCTTTACGGGGGGGCACCAAGAGACCCAGTACTTC. The variable domain in full, with the rest retrieved from reference TRBV7-2 and TRBJ2-5, is GAGVSQSPSNKVTEKGKDVELRCDPISGHTALYWYRQSLGQGLEFLIYFQGNSAPDKSGLPSDRFSAERTGGSVSTLTIQRTQQEDSAVYLCASSFTGGHQETQYFGPGTRLLVL.

The chain carries TRBV6-6 and TRBJ2-3, with 7 bases aligning to TRBD1. This CDR3 is built from 15 residues. CDR1 is MNHNY, CDR2 SVGAGI, per germline (reference sequence). The junction had 13 bases not matched to a gene; V was cut back by 10 bases and J by 3 bases. The CDR3 sequence is CATLQGLRATDTQYF. CDR3 DNA sequence: TGTGCCACCCTACAGGGGCTTCGGGCAACAGATACGCAGTATTTT.

This rearrangement joins TRBV19 to TRBJ2-7; TRBD1 matches 8 bases. The germline CDR1 and CDR2 sequences are LNHDA and SQIVND (reference sequence). The J segment lost 2 bases and the V segment lost 3 bases, leaving 3 bases of the junction unmatched. The CDR3 is made up of 14 amino acids. The CDR3 DNA follows: TGTGCCAGTAGTATCGGACAGGGTACCTACGAGCAGTACTTC. Its protein product is CASSIGQGTYEQYF.

The chain employs TRBV7-8 and TRBJ2-1; D might be TRBD2 (5 bases). The CDR3 runs to 15 residues. Between the trimmed V and J ends, which lost 4 bases and 0 bases, there was a span of 10 bases. The germline V gene has CDR1 SGHVS and CDR2 FQNEAQ. CDR3: CASSWLGSSYNEQFF. CDR3 nucleotides: TGTGCCAGCAGCTGGCTAGGGAGCTCCTACAATGAGCAGTTCTTC.

DNA for the CDR3: TGTGCCAGCAGCAAAGAGGAGCGGGGGGACTTTCAAGAGACCCAGTACTTC. It encodes CASSKEERGDFQETQYF. This chain connects TRBV21-1 to TRBJ2-5; the table's TRBD2 call for D was not verified on the DNA. TRBV21-1 is a documented pseudogene. CDR3 length: 17 amino acids.

This chain joins TRBV6-1 and TRBJ2-7; 13 bases fit TRBD2. Germline V gives CDR1 MNHNS, CDR2 SASEGT. This CDR3 is built from 17 residues. Germline trimming cut 1 base from V and 2 bases from J; bases unmatched to any gene: 5. In nucleotides, the CDR3 is TGTGCCAGCAGTGAAGGGACTAGCGGGAGTTTCCCCTACGAGCAGTACTTC. It specifies CASSEGTSGSFPYEQYF.

The CDR3 sequence is CAWRPRQGLGSNQPQHF. The CDR3 DNA reads as TGTGCCTGGAGGCCGAGACAGGGTCTTGGGAGCAATCAGCCCCAGCATTTT. The chain uses TRBV30 and TRBJ1-5, with 7 positions matching TRBD1. The germline V gene encodes CDR1 GTSNPN and CDR2 SVGIG (reference sequence). J lost 1 base, V lost 3 bases, and 12 bases had no gene match. CDR3 length: 17 residues.